Listed here are 2 T cell receptor beta chains from one sample, sequenced in a study of blood T cell repertoires in COVID-19. The assay was immunoSEQ multiplex PCR, and TCRdb's table has in-frame clones only and misses some. The sample lists around 340,000 clones; 88% were seen once. Sequencing used PBMCs or T cells enriched from blood (not recorded which). Every receptor here comes from a woman in her thirties who had been exposed to COVID-19.

In this sample, this clone turned up a few times. This CDR3 reads CARKDRASYEQYF. The CDR3 bases are TGTGCCCGGAAGGACAGGGCGTCCTACGAGCAGTACTTC. The chain employs TRBV30 and TRBJ2-7, with 8 bases identical to TRBD1. This CDR3 has 13 amino acids. V lost 8 bases to trimming and J lost 1 base; unmatched junction nucleotides: 7. Germline V lookup: CDR1 GTSNPN, CDR2 SVGIG (reference sequence).

V usage is TRBV18 and J usage is TRBJ2-1, with D perhaps matching TRBD1 (5 bases). The V end lost 3 bases, the J end lost 9 bases, and 18 bases lay between the germline ends. The CDR3 totals 15 residues. Germline V gene data show CDR1 as KGHSH and CDR2 as LQKENI. CDR3 DNA sequence: TGTGCCAGCTCACCGGCAGGGTCAATTAGGGGTGAGCAGTTCTTC. Its translation: CASSPAGSIRGEQFF.